The 32 T cell receptor beta chains given below trace back to one sample, sequenced in a study of cytomegalovirus exposure and HLA in healthy donors. PCR primers comprised 60 Vbeta and 13 Jbeta primers. Assay: immunoSEQ multiplex PCR; the TCRdb copy retains only in-frame clones and omits some. The sample yields 80,000 to 90,000 clones, 65% to 85% seen once. Source material: PBMCs. The origin of the receptors is a man aged 30 to 39 in good health and CMV-seronegative.

This rearrangement joins TRBV25-1 to TRBJ2-5; D possibly corresponds to TRBD1 (7 bases). V shed 0 bases and J shed 5 bases, with 13 bases lying between them. This CDR3 contains 15 residues. CDR1 and CDR2 from the germline V gene are MGHDK and SYGVNS. CDR3: CASSEYGRGRETQYF. In nucleotides, the CDR3 is TGTGCCAGCAGTGAATACGGCAGGGGGAGGGAGACCCAGTACTTC.

The rearrangement links TRBV2 to TRBJ2-5, with a weak D call TRBD1 (6 bases). The CDR3 extends over 16 amino acids. The V end lost 0 bases, the J end lost 3 bases, and 14 bases lay between the germline ends. Germline V gene sequence: CDR1 SNHLY, CDR2 FYNNEI. The CDR3 bases are TGTGCCAGCAGTGAAGCGCAGTCAGGGGCGGAAGAGACCCAGTACTTC. As protein: CASSEAQSGAEETQYF.

V usage is TRBV7-2 and J usage is TRBJ2-2, with 11 bases that match TRBD1. Looked up from germline, CDR1 is SGHTA and CDR2 is FQGNSA. V shed 2 bases and J 5 bases; nucleotides not matched to a gene: 7. The CDR3 has 17 residues. As DNA, the CDR3 is TGTGCCAGCAGCTTACTTGGACAGGGGGCAGGGACCGGGGAGCTGTTTTTT. Its translation is CASSLLGQGAGTGELFF.

The chain carries TRBV7-2 and TRBJ1-6; 7 nucleotides agree with TRBD1. CDR3 length equals 18 residues. Germline assignment: CDR1 SGHTA and CDR2 FQGNSA. J lost 10 bases, V lost 5 bases, and 20 bases had no gene match. Written as DNA, the CDR3 is TGTGCCAGCAGCCCCGTTGGTTCAGGTACCAGGGGACAGTCACCCCTCCACTTT. This codes for CASSPVGSGTRGQSPLHF. The full variable domain, rest sourced from reference TRBV7-2 and TRBJ1-6, is GAGVSQSPSNKVTEKGKDVELRCDPISGHTALYWYRQSLGQGLEFLIYFQGNSAPDKSGLPSDRFSAERTGGSVSTLTIQRTQQEDSAVYLCASSPVGSGTRGQSPLHFGNGTRLTVT.

The chain has TRBV6-4 and TRBJ2-3, with TRBD2 matching over 11 bases. Trimming removed 0 bases from V and 2 bases from J; junction bases left unmatched: 1. The germline gives CDR1 MRHNA, CDR2 SNTAGT. CDR3 length: 16 amino acids. The CDR3 spells CASSDSSGGATDTQYF. CDR3 nucleotide sequence: TGTGCCAGCAGTGACTCTAGCGGGGGGGCCACAGATACGCAGTATTTT.

V gene TRBV5-1 combines with J gene TRBJ1-2, with D possibly being TRBD1 (5 bases). V was trimmed by 6 bases and J by 8 bases, leaving 23 bases between them. The germline V gene has CDR1 SGHRS and CDR2 YFSETQ. The CDR3 consists of 15 residues. Here the CDR3 reads CASTHAEGTSGGYTF. In DNA form, the CDR3 reads TGCGCCAGCACCCACGCCGAGGGGACTTCCGGAGGCTACACCTTC.

The genes are TRBV5-4 and TRBJ1-6; D is ambiguous. Trimming left V 0 bases short and J 4 bases short, with 8 bases between. This CDR3 is 15 amino acids long. Germline CDR1 and CDR2: SGHNT and YYREEE (reference sequence). CDR3 nucleotides: TGTGCCAGCAGCTTGGAACAGAGTTATAATTCACCCCTCCACTTT. Protein: CASSLEQSYNSPLHF.

J is TRBJ2-2 and V is TRBV5-6; 8 nucleotides align to TRBD1. The J segment lost 5 bases and the V segment lost 3 bases, leaving 12 bases of the junction unmatched. This CDR3 is built from 17 residues. Germline V CDR1 and CDR2: SGHDT, YYEEEE. This chain's CDR3 is CASSSLGQGRRTGELFF. CDR3 sequence (DNA): TGTGCCAGCAGCTCCCTAGGACAGGGTCGTAGGACCGGGGAGCTGTTTTTT.

This rearrangement joins TRBV30 to TRBJ1-1; D is undetermined. The CDR3 has 11 residues. Germline V gives CDR1 GTSNPN, CDR2 SVGIG (reference sequence). V was trimmed by 6 bases and J by 0 bases, leaving 5 bases between them. The CDR3 region is CACWLNTEAFF. CDR3 nucleotide sequence: TGTGCCTGTTGGCTGAACACTGAAGCTTTCTTT.

This clone was found once. The V and J genes are TRBV5-1 and TRBJ2-5; 7 nucleotides agree with TRBD1. The DNA end favors TRBJ2-7, so the J call may be wrong. The length of the CDR3 is 14 residues. Per the germline V gene, CDR1 is SGHRS and CDR2 is YFSETQ. The CDR3 is CASSLVTGTSEQYF. Written as DNA, the CDR3 is TGCGCCAGCAGCTTGGTGACAGGGACCAGCGAGCAGTACTTC.

The chain couples TRBV7-2 to TRBJ1-1; a possible D gene is TRBD1 (6 bases). V was pared by 4 bases and J by 1 base, with 10 bases between. The CDR3 sequence is 14 residues long. In germline, CDR1 is SGHTA, CDR2 FQGNSA. CDR3 nucleotide sequence: TGTGCCAGCAGCTCGACAGGAGAGAACACTGAAGCTTTCTTT. The encoded protein is CASSSTGENTEAFF.

This chain joins TRBV5-1 and TRBJ2-7, with 7 bases matching TRBD2. The V gene's germline CDR1 is SGHRS and CDR2 YFSETQ. Trimming removed 2 bases from V and 2 bases from J; junction bases left unmatched: 13. The CDR3 covers 17 residues. CDR3 sequence (DNA): TGCGCCAGCAGCTTTGGCGGGGGTTTATTACAACCCTACGAGCAGTACTTC. It encodes CASSFGGGLLQPYEQYF.

The chain carries TRBV28 and TRBJ2-7; TRBD1 might be the D (6 bases). The CDR3 covers 17 residues. In germline, CDR1 is MDHEN, CDR2 SYDVKM. Trimming cost V 2 bases and J 4 bases, with 21 bases left between them. This CDR3 reads CASSLSPRLIQGYEQYF. In nucleotides, the CDR3 is TGTGCCAGCAGTTTAAGCCCACGATTAATCCAGGGGTACGAGCAGTACTTC.

The chain combines TRBV4-1 with TRBJ1-2; 8 bases line up with TRBD1. The germline gives CDR1 MGHRA, CDR2 YSYEKL. V shed 7 bases, J shed 7 bases, and the junction held 5 bases outside the gene matches. The length of the CDR3 is 12 residues. The CDR3 coding sequence is TGCGCCAGCACGGACAGGGTCGGTGGCTACACCTTC. It specifies CASTDRVGGYTF.

The rearrangement joins TRBV2 to TRBJ2-3; 7 bases align to TRBD2. Unmatched junction bases numbered 8, after V lost 10 bases and J lost 4 bases. CDR1 and CDR2 (germline): SNHLY, FYNNEI. The CDR3 spans 13 residues. CDR3 nucleotide sequence: TGTGCCACCGTGACTAGCCACGCAGATACGCAGTATTTT. Protein: CATVTSHADTQYF.

The genes are TRBV11-1 and TRBJ2-7; 8 bases match TRBD2. The V and J ends lost 5 bases and 2 bases, in that order; junction bases with no gene match: 2. This CDR3 is 13 amino acids long. The germline gives CDR1 SGHAT, CDR2 FQDESV (reference sequence). In DNA form, the CDR3 reads TGTGCCAGCAGCCCGGGACTAGCCTACGAGCAGTACTTC. This encodes CASSPGLAYEQYF.

The CDR3 region has the DNA TGCAGCGCACTAAAGAACTATGGCTACACCTTC. Its translation: CSALKNYGYTF. The chain combines TRBV29-1 with TRBJ1-2; D call uncertain. CDR3 size: 11 residues. The germline gives CDR1 SQVTM, CDR2 ANQGSEA. V shed 7 bases and J shed 2 bases, with 8 bases lying between them.

The chain links TRBV2 to TRBJ2-5, with D possibly matching TRBD2 (6 bases). Gene TRBJ2-7 matches the end of the DNA better, so the J call may be wrong. CDR3 length: 16 amino acids. Germline V CDR1 and CDR2: SNHLY, FYNNEI. CDR3 residues: CASSEALHGGVYEQYF. In nucleotides, the CDR3 is TGTGCCAGCAGTGAAGCGCTTCATGGCGGGGTTTACGAGCAGTACTTC.

CDR3 loop: CSATGTGYNEQFF. CDR3 bases: TGCAGCGCAACCGGGACAGGATACAATGAGCAGTTCTTC. This chain links TRBV29-1 with TRBJ2-1, with TRBD1 matching 8 bases. This CDR3 is built from 13 residues. J was trimmed by 4 bases and V by 7 bases; bases with no gene match: 6. The germline V gene encodes CDR1 SQVTM and CDR2 ANQGSEA.

The rearrangement uses TRBV19 and TRBJ2-3; perhaps TRBD2 as D (7 bases). V lost 1 base and J lost 4, with 9 bases in between. CDR1 and CDR2 (germline): LNHDA, SQIVND (reference sequence). The CDR3 is 14 residues long. The CDR3 here is CASSIGGGPDTQYF. For the CDR3, the DNA is TGTGCCAGTAGTATAGGGGGGGGCCCAGATACGCAGTATTTT.

This chain connects TRBV5-1 to TRBJ2-7; tentative D call: TRBD1 (5 bases). CDR3 size: 13 residues. V gave up 7 bases and J gave up 7 bases, with 18 bases separating them. CDR1 is SGHRS, CDR2 YFSETQ, per germline. The DNA of the CDR3 is TGCGCCAGCGGACATGGACCGTCGGAAGAGCAGTACTTC. Its translation is CASGHGPSEEQYF.

This chain connects TRBV15 to TRBJ1-1; the D gene is possibly TRBD1 (5 bases). Trimming shortened V by 0 bases and J by 3 bases, and 11 bases separated the two germline ends. The CDR3 extends over 15 amino acids. CDR1 is LNHNV, CDR2 YYDKDF, per germline (reference sequence). The CDR3 DNA reads as TGTGCCACCAGCAGAGATCGGGAGGGGTACACTGAAGCTTTCTTT. This sequence encodes CATSRDREGYTEAFF. Supplemented by reference TRBV15 and TRBJ1-1, the full variable domain reads DAMVIQNPRYQVTQFGKPVTLSCSQTLNHNVMYWYQQKSSQAPKLLFHYYDKDFNNEADTPDNFQSRRPNTSFCFLDIRSPGLGDTAMYLCATSRDREGYTEAFFGQGTRLTVV.

This chain connects TRBV28 to TRBJ2-7, with 12 bases aligning to TRBD1. V was clipped by 2 bases and J by 5 bases; unmatched bases: 7. Germline V gives CDR1 MDHEN, CDR2 SYDVKM. The CDR3 consists of 16 residues. CDR3 DNA sequence: TGTGCCAGCAGTTTAAGACCGGGACAGGGGGCGCACGAGCAGTACTTC. It translates to CASSLRPGQGAHEQYF.

The chain has TRBV27 and TRBJ1-2; D perhaps matches TRBD1 (6 bases). Germline-derived CDR1 and CDR2 are MNHEY and SMNVEV (reference sequence). The CDR3 is 13 residues long. Trimming removed 6 bases at V and 0 bases at J, with 8 bases between. CDR3 nucleotides: TGTGCCAGCAGGAGACAGGCTAACTATGGCTACACCTTC. Residues: CASRRQANYGYTF.

The chain joins TRBV18 to TRBJ1-3, with D hard to call. Deletions cut 3 bases from V and 0 bases from J, with 9 bases between. The CDR3 is 15 residues long. Germline CDR1 and CDR2: KGHSH and LQKENI. CDR3 in DNA: TGTGCCAGCTCACCCAGGTCTACCTCTGGAAACACCATATATTTT. Amino acid sequence: CASSPRSTSGNTIYF. Together with reference TRBV18 and TRBJ1-3, the CDR3 gives the full variable domain: NAGVMQNPRHLVRRRGQEARLRCSPMKGHSHVYWYRQLPEEGLKFMVYLQKENIIDESGMPKERFSAEFPKEGPSILRIQQVVRGDSAAYFCASSPRSTSGNTIYFGEGSWLTVV.

The chain uses TRBV7-6 and TRBJ2-5; TRBD1 agrees at 10 bases. V shed 3 bases and J 1 base; nucleotides not matched to a gene: 8. The CDR3 spans 17 residues. Germline values: CDR1 SGHVS, CDR2 FNYEAQ. The CDR3 DNA is TGTGCCAGCAGCTTTAGAGCGGGACAGGGGCCCCAAGAGACCCAGTACTTC. As protein: CASSFRAGQGPQETQYF.

About this clone: The sample has other DNA sequences that encode this CDR3 too. V is TRBV30 and J is TRBJ2-3; D call uncertain. The CDR3 contains 13 residues. Germline-derived CDR1 and CDR2 are GTSNPN and SVGIG (reference sequence). Trimming pared 8 bases from V and 0 bases from J, leaving 12 bases between. CDR3 region: CARSRVSTDTQYF. Here the CDR3 DNA reads TGTGCCCGAAGTCGGGTTAGCACAGATACGCAGTATTTT.

J is TRBJ1-1 and V is TRBV19; D remains unclear. Germline CDR1 is LNHDA and CDR2 is SQIVND (reference sequence). The V gene lost 6 bases and the J gene lost 6 bases, with 17 bases spanning the gap. The CDR3 extends over 14 amino acids. CDR3 loop: CASSLGLPSAEAFF. The CDR3 DNA reads TGTGCCAGTAGCCTTGGACTTCCCTCCGCTGAAGCTTTCTTT.

Turning to this clone: Germline is not matched at one junction end, which may reflect a read error. The chain links TRBV4-2 to TRBJ2-1, with TRBD1 matching 10 bases. Germline CDR1 LGHNA, CDR2 YNFKEQ. The CDR3 loop spans 15 amino acids. DNA for the CDR3: TGTGCCGGCAGCCAACAGACAGGGGGCATCAATGAGCAGTTCTTC. This sequence encodes CAGSQQTGGINEQFF.

This clone appeared once. The gene calls are TRBV5-1 and TRBJ2-6; perhaps TRBD2 as D (5 bases). The CDR3 totals 16 residues. V lost 5 bases and J 0 bases, leaving 12 bases between the germline ends. In germline, CDR1 is SGHRS, CDR2 YFSETQ. CDR3 in amino acids: CASRSLVTSGANVLTF. CDR3 DNA sequence: TGCGCCAGCAGATCACTAGTGACCTCTGGGGCCAACGTCCTGACTTTC.

This clone was counted only a few times. This chain connects TRBV6-6 to TRBJ1-1, with TRBD1 identical over 7 bases. There are 15 residues in the CDR3. From germline, CDR1 is MNHNY and CDR2 SVGAGI (reference sequence). V shed 2 bases, J shed 4 bases, and the junction held 7 bases outside the gene matches. The CDR3 is CASSYPGDSPTEAFF. The CDR3 DNA sequence: TGTGCCAGCAGTTACCCCGGGGACAGTCCCACTGAAGCTTTCTTT.

The chain links TRBV7-2 to TRBJ1-3; TRBD1 aligns across 9 bases. The CDR3 is made up of 14 amino acids. CDR1 and CDR2 from the germline V gene are SGHTA and FQGNSA. Trimming took 6 bases from V and 11 from J; bases not matched to a gene: 11. The CDR3 nucleotides read TGTGCCAGCAGGGCCGGGACAGGGTTCAGGTCCATATATTTT. Translating gives CASRAGTGFRSIYF. The full variable domain, rest sourced from reference TRBV7-2 and TRBJ1-3, is GAGVSQSPSNKVTEKGKDVELRCDPISGHTALYWYRQSLGQGLEFLIYFQGNSAPDKSGLPSDRFSAERTGGSVSTLTIQRTQQEDSAVYLCASRAGTGFRSIYFGEGSWLTVV.